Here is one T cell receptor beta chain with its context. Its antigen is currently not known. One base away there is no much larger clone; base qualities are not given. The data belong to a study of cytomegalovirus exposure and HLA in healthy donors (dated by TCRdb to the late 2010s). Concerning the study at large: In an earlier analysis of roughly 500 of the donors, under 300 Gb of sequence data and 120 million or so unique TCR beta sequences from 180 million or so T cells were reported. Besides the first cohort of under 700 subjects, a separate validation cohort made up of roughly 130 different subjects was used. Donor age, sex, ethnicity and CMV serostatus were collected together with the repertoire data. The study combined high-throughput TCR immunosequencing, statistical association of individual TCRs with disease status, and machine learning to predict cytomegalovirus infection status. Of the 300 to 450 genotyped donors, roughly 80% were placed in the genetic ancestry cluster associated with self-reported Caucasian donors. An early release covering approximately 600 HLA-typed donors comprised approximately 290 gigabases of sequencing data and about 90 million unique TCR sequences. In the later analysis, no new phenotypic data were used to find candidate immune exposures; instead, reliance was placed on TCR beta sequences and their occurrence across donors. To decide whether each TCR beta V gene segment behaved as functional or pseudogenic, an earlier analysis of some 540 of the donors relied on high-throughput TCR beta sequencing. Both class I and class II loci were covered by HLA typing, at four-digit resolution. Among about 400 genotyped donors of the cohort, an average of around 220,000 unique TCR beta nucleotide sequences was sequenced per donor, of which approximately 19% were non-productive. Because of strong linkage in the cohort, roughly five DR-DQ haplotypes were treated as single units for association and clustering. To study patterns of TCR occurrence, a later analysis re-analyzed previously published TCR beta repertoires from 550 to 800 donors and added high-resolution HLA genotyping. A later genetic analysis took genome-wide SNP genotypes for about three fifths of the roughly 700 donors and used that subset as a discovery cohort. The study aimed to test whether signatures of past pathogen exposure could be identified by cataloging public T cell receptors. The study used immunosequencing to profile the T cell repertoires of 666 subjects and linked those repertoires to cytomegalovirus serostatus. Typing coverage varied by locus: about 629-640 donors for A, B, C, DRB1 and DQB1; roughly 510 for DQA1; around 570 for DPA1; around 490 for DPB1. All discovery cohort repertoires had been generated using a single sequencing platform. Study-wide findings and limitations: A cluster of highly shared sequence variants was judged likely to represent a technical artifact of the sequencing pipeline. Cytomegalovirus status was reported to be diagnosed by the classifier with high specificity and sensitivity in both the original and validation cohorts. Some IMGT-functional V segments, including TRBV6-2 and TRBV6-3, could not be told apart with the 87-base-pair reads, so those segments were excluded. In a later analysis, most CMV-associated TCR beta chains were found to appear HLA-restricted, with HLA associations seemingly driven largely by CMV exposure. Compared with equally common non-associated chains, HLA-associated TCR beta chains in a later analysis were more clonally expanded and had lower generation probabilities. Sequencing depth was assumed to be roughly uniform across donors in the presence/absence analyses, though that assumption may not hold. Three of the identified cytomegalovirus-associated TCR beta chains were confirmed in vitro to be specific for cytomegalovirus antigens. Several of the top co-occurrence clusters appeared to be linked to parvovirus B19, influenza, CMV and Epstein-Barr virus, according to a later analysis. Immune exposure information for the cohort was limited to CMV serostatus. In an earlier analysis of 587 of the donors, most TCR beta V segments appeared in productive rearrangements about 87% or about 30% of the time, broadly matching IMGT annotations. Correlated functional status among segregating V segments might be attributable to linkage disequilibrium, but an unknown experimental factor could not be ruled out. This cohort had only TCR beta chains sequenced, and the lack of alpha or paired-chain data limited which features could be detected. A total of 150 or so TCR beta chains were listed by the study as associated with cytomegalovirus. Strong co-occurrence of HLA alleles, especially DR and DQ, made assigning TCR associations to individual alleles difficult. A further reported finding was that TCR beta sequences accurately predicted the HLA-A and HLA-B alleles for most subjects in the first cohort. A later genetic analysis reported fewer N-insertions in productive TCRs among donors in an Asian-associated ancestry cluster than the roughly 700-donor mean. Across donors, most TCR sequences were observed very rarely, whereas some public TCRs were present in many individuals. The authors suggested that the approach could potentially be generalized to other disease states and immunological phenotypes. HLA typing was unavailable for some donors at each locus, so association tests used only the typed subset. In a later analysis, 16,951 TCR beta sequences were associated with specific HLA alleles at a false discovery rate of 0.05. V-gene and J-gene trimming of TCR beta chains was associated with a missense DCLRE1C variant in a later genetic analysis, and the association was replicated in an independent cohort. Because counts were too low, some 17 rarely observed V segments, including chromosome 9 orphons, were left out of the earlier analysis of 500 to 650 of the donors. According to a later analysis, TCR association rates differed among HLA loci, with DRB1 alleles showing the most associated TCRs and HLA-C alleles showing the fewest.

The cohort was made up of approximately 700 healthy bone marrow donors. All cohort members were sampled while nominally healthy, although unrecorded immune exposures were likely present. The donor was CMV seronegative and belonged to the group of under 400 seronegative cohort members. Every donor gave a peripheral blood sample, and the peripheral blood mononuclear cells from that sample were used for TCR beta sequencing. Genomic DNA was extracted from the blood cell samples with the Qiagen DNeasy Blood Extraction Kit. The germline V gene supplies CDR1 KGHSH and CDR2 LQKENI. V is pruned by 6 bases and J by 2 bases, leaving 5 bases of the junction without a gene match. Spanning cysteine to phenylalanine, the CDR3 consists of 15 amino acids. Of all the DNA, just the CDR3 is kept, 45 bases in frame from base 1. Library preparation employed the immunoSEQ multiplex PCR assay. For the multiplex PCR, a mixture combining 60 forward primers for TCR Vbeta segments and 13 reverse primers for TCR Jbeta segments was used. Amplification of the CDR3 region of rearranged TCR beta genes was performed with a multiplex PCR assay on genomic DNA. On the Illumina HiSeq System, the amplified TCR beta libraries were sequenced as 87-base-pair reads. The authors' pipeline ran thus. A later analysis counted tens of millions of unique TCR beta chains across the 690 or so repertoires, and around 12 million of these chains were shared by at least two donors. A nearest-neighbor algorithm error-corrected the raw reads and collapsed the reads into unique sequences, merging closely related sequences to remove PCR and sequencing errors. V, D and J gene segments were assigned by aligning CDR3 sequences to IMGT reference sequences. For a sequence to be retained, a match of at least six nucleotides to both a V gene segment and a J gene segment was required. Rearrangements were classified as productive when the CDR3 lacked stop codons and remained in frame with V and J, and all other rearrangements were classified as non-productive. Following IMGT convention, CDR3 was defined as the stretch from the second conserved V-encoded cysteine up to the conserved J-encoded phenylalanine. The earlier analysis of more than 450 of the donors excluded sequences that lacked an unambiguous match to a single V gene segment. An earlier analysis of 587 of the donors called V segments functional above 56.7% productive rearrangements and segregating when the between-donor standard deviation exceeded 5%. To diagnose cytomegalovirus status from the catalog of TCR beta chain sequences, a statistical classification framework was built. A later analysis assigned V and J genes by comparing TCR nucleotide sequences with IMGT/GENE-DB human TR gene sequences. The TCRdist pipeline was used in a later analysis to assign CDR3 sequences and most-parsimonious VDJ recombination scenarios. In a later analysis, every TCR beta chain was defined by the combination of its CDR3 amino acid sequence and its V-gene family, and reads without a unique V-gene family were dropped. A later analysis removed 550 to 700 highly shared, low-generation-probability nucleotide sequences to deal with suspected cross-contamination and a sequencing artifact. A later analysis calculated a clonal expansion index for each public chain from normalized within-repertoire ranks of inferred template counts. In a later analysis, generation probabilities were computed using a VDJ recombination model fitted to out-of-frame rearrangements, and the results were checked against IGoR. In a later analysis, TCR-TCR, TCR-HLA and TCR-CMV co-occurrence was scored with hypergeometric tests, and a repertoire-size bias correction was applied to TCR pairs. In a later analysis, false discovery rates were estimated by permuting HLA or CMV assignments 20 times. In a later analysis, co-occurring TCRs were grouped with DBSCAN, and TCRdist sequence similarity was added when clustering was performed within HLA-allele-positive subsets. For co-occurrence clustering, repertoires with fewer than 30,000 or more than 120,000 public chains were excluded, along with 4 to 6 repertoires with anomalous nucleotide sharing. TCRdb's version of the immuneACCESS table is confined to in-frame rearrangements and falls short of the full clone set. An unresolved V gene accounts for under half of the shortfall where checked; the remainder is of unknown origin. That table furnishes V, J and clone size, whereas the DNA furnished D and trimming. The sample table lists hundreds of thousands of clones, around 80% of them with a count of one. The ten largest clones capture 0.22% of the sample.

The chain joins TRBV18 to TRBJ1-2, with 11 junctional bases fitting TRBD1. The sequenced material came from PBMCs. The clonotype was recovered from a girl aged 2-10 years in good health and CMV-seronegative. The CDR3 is CASSGTGGWNYGYTF. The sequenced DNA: TGTGCCAGCTCCGGGACAGGGGGATGGAACTATGGCTACACCTTC.